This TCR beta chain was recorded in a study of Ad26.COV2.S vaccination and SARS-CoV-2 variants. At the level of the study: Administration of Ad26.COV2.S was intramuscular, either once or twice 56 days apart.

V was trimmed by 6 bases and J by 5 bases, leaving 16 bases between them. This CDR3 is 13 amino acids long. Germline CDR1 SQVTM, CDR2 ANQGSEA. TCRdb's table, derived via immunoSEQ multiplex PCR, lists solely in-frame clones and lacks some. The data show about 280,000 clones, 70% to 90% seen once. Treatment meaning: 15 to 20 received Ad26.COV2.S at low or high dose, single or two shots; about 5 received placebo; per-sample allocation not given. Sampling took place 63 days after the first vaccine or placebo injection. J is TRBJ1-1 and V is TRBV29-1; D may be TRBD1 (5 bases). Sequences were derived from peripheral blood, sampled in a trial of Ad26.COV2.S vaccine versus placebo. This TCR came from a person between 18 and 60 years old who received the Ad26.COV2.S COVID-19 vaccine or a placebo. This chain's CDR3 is CSVTTGTGTEAFF. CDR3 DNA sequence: TGCAGCGTGACCACAGGCACCGGAACTGAAGCTTTCTTT.